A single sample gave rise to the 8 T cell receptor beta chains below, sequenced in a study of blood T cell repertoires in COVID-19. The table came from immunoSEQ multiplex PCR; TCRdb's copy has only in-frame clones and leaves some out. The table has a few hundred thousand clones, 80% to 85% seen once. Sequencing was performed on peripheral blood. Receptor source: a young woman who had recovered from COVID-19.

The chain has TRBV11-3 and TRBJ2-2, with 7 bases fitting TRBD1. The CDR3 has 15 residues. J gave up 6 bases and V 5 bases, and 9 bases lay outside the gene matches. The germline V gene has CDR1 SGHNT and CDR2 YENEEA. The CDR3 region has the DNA TGTGCCAGCAGCCCGCCGACAGGGAAGGCCGGGGAGCTGTTTTTT. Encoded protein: CASSPPTGKAGELFF. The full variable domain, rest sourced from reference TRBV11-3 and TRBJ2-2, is EAGVVQSPRYKIIEKKQPVAFWCNPISGHNTLYWYLQNLGQGPELLIRYENEEAVDDSQLPKDRFSAERLKGVDSTLKIQPAELGDSAVYLCASSPPTGKAGELFFGEGSRLTVL.

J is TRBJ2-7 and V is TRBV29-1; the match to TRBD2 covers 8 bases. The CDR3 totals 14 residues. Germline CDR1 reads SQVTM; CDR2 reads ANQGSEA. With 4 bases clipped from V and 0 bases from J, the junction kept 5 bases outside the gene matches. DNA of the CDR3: TGCAGCGTTGTTCTAGCGGGTCACTCCTACGAGCAGTACTTC. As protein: CSVVLAGHSYEQYF.

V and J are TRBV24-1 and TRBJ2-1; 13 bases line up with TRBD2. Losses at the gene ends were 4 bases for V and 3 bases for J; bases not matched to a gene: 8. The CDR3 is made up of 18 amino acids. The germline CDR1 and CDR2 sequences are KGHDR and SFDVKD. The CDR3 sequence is CATSDPAGLAGYYNEQFF. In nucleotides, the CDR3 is TGTGCCACCAGTGACCCCGCGGGACTAGCGGGGTACTACAATGAGCAGTTCTTC.

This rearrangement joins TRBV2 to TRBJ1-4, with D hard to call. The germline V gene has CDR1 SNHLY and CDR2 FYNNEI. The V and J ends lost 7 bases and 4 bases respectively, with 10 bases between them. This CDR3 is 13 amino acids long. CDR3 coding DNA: TGTGCCAGCAAGTACAGTCTTAATGAAAAACTGTTTTTT. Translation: CASKYSLNEKLFF.

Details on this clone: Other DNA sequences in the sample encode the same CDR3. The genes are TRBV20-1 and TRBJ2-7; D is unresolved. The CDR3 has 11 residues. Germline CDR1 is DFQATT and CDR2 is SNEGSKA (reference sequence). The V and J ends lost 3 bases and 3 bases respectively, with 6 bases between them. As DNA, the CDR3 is TGCAGTGCTAGCTCCCTCTACGAGCAGTACTTC. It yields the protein CSASSLYEQYF.

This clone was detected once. The CDR3 DNA sequence: TGTGCCAGCAGCTTAGAGCGGGGAACCACAGATACGCAGTATTTT. Amino acid sequence: CASSLERGTTDTQYF. The J gene is TRBJ2-3, the V gene TRBV7-6; 7 bases match TRBD2. Trimming cost V 1 base and J 2 bases; bases outside gene matches: 3. The germline V gene has CDR1 SGHVS and CDR2 FNYEAQ. CDR3 length: 15 amino acids.

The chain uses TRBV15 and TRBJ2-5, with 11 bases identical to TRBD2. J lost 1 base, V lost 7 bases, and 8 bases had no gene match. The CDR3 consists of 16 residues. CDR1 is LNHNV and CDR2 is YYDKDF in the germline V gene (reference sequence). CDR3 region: CATKMRLAGIQETQYF. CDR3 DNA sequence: TGTGCCACCAAAATGCGACTAGCGGGGATCCAAGAGACCCAGTACTTC.

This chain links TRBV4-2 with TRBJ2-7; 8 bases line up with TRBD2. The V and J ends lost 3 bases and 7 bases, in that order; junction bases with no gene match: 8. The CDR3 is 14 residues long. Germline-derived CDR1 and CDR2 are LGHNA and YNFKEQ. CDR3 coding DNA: TGTGCCAGCAGCCAGGCACTCATAGCGGGAGAGCAGTACTTC. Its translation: CASSQALIAGEQYF.